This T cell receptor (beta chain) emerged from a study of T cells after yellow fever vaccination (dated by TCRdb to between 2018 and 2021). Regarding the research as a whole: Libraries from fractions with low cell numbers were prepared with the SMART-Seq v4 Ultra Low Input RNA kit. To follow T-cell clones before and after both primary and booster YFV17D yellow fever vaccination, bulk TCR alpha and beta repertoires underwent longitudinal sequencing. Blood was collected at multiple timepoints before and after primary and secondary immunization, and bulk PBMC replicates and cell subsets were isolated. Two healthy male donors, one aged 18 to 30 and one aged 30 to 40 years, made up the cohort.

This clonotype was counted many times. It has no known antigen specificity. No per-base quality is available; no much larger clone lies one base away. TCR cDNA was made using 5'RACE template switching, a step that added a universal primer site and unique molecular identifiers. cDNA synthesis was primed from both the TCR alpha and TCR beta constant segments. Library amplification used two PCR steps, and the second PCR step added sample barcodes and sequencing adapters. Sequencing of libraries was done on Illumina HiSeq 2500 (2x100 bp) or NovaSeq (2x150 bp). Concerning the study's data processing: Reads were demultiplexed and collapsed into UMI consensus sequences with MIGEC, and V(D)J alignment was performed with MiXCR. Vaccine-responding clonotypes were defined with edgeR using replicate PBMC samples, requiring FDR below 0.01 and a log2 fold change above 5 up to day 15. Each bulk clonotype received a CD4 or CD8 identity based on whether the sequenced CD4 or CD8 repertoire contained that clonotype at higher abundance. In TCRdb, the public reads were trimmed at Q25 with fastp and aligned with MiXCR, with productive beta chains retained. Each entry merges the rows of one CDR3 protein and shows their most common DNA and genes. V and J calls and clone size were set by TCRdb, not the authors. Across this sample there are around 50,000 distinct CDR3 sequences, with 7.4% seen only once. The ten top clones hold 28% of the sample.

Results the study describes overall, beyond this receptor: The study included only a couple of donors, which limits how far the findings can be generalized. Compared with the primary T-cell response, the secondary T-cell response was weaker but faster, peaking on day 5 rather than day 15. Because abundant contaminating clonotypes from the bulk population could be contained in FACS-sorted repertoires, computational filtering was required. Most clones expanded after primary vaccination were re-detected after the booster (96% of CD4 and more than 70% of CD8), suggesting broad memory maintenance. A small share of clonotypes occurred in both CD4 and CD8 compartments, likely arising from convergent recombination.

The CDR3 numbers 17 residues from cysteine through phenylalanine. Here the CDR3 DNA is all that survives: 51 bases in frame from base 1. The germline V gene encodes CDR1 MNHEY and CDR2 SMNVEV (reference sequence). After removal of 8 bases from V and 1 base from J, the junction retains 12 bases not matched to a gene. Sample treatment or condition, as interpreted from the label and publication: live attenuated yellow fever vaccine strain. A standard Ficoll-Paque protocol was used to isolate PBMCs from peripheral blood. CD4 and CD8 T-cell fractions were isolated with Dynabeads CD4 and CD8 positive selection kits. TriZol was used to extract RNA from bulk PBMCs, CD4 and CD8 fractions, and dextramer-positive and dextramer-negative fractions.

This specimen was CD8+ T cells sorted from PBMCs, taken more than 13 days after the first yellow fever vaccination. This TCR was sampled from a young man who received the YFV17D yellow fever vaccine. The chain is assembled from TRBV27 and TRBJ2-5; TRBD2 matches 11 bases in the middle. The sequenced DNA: TGTGCCAGCTCCCCACTTGCTAGCGGGGGGAGCCAAGAGACCCAGTACTTC. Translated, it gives CASSPLASGGSQETQYF.